This TCR beta chain was profiled in a study of post-analysis software for immune sequencing data. The overall study: As for disease course, relapsing-remitting, secondary progressive and progressive-relapsing multiple sclerosis were all included. General study results and limits: Analysis by F measure revealed that same-batch samples clustered strongly together. Significantly lower normalized Chao1 diversity was found in patients with multiple sclerosis relative to controls. Roughly five TRBV segments were more frequent in patients than controls; TRBV5-6, TRBV5-1 and TRBV20-1 belonged to this group.

The length of the CDR3 is 13 residues. Germline assignment: CDR1 KGHDR and CDR2 SFDVKD. Trimming removed 4 bases from V and 8 bases from J, with 11 bases in between. Note on this clonotype: Its antigen is not known.

Presence of unique molecular identifiers characterized the TCR beta cDNA libraries. Researchers reported 400,000 to 550,000 cDNA molecules coming from around 1 to 10 million T cells. TCRdb reprocessed the PCR reads via MiXCR and lists one record per CDR3 protein. The table has about 540,000 distinct CDR3 sequences, around a third seen once; the top ten hold under 7%. V usage is TRBV24-1 and J usage is TRBJ2-1, with D tentatively TRBD1 or TRBD2 (5 bases each). The clonotype was recovered from a girl aged 2-17 years with multiple sclerosis. The sequencing sample was made of blood. CDR3 loop: CATSDEGNHEQFF. The CDR3 DNA is TGTGCCACCAGTGACGAGGGGAATCATGAGCAGTTCTTC.